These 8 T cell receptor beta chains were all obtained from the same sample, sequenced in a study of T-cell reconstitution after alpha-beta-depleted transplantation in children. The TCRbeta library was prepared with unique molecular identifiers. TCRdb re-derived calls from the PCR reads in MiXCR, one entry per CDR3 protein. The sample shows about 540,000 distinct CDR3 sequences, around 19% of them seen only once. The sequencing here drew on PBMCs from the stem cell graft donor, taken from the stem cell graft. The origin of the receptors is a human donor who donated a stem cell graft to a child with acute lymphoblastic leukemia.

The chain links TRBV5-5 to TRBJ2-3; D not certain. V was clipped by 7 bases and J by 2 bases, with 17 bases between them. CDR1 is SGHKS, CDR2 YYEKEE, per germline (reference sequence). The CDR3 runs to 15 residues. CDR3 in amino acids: CASSSRALPTDTQYF. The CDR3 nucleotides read TGTGCCAGCTCCTCTAGGGCTTTACCCACAGATACGCAGTATTTT.

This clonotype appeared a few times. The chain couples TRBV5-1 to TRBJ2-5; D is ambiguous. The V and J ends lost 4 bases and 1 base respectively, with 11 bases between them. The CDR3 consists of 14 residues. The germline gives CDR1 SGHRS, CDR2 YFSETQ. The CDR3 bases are TGCGCCAGCAGCACACCGCCCCTCCAAGAGACCCAGTACTTC. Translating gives CASSTPPLQETQYF.

CDR3 sequence: CSARDPLAGPGAQYF. Here the CDR3 DNA reads TGCAGTGCTAGAGATCCCCTAGCGGGGCCCGGGGCCCAGTACTTC. This sequence joins TRBV20-1 and TRBJ2-5, with 9 bases lining up with TRBD2. The V and J ends lost 0 bases and 9 bases, in that order; junction bases with no gene match: 11. From germline, CDR1 is DFQATT and CDR2 SNEGSKA (reference sequence). The CDR3 runs to 15 residues.

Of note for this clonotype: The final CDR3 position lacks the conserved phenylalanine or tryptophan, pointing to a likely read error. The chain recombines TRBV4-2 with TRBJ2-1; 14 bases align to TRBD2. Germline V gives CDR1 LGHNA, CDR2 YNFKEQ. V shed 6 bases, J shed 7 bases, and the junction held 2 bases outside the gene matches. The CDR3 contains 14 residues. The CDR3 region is CASRWTSGGNEQFL. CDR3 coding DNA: TGTGCCAGCAGATGGACTAGCGGGGGGAATGAGCAGTTCTTG.

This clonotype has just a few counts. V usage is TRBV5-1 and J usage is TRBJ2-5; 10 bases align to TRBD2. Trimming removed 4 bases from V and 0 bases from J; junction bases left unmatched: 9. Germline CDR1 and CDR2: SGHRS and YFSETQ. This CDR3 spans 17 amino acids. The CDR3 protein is CASSPRATSGYQETQYF. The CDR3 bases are TGCGCCAGCAGCCCGAGGGCGACTAGCGGGTACCAAGAGACCCAGTACTTC.

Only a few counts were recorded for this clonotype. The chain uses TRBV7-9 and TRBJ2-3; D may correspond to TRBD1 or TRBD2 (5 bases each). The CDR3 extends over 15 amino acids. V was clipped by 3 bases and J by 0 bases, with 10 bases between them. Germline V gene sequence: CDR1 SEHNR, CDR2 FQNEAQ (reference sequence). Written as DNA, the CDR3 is TGTGCCAGCAGCTTCGGGACCACTAGCACAGATACGCAGTATTTT. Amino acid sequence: CASSFGTTSTDTQYF.

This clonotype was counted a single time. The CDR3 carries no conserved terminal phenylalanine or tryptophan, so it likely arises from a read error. The DNA for the CDR3 is TGTGCTAGTGGTCCCTCGAGGGATATTTACAATGAGCAGTTCTAC. This translates into CASGPSRDIYNEQFY. V and J are TRBV12-5 and TRBJ2-1, with D possibly matching TRBD2 (5 bases). Germline V gives CDR1 LGHNT, CDR2 FRNRAP. This CDR3 is built from 15 residues. The V and J ends lost 5 bases and 4 bases respectively, with 15 bases between them.

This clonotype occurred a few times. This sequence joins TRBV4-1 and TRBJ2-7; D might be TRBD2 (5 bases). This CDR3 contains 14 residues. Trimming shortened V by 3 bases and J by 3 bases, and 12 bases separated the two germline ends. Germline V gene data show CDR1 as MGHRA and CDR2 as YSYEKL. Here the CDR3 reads CASSQDEGRYEQYF. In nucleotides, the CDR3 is TGCGCCAGCAGCCAGGATGAGGGTCGCTACGAGCAGTACTTC.